The rows below give T cell receptor beta chains drawn from one sample of a study of blood T cell repertoires in COVID-19. Sequenced by immunoSEQ multiplex PCR; TCRdb stores in-frame clones only, minus some. The table lists about 50,000 clones, roughly nine tenths of them singletons. Sequenced input: PBMCs or T cells enriched from blood (not recorded which). The receptors originated from a woman in her forties or fifties who had recovered from COVID-19. CDR3s include the opening cysteine and the closing phenylalanine or tryptophan. The D gene is left open where the match is weak. Size tells how often a clone was seen (once, few, many) or the class of an expanded clone, and some rows leave it out.

V gene,D gene,CDR3 length,clone size,J gene,CDR3 DNA,CDR3 protein
TRBV28,-,15,-,TRBJ1-1,TGTGCCAGCAGGCCTGGGGCCAGACCGAACACTGAAGCTTTCTTT,CASRPGARPNTEAFF
TRBV5-1,-,14,-,TRBJ1-3,TGCGCCAGCAGCCTCGGGACTGAAGGAAACACCATATATTTT,CASSLGTEGNTIYF
TRBV6-2/TRBV6-3,-,12,-,TRBJ2-3,TGTGCCAGCAGCCTCGTCCCAGATACGCAGTATTTT,CASSLVPDTQYF
TRBV19,-,16,-,TRBJ1-1,TGTGCCAGTAGTATACTCCCGGGAAGATCGAACACTGAAGCTTTCTTT,CASSILPGRSNTEAFF
TRBV4-3,TRBD2,19,medium-sized,TRBJ2-3,TGCGCCAGCAGCCAAGAGGGGCCCCTGAGCCTTAGCGGGACCGATACGCAGTATTTT,CASSQEGPLSLSGTDTQYF
TRBV19,-,14,-,TRBJ1-4,TGTGCCAGTACCGCGGATGGAGGGAGCGAAAAACTGTTTTTT,CASTADGGSEKLFF
TRBV29-1,TRBD1,14,-,TRBJ2-1,TGCAGCGCCAAGAGGGGACAGGGAGGCAATGAGCAGTTCTTC,CSAKRGQGGNEQFF
TRBV2,-,12,-,TRBJ2-1,TGTGCCAGCACCCAGGGAAGACAGGCCGGGTTCTTC,CASTQGRQAGFF
TRBV19,TRBD1,16,few,TRBJ2-5,TGTGCCAGTAGTCCATCCCCGGGACAGGGATTAGAGACCCAGTACTTC,CASSPSPGQGLETQYF
TRBV21-1,-,15,-,TRBJ1-4,TGTGCCAGCAGCAGTCCACAGGAAACTAATGAAAAACTGTTTTTT,CASSSPQETNEKLFF
TRBV28,TRBD2,15,-,TRBJ2-1,TGTGCCACCACCGGGAGTAGCGGGAGTGGCGATGAGCAGTTCTTC,CATTGSSGSGDEQFF
TRBV29-1,-,13,-,TRBJ2-5,TGCAGCGTTTTCCTCTCAGGGGCAGAGACCCAGTACTTC,CSVFLSGAETQYF
TRBV18,-,15,-,TRBJ2-1,TGTGCCAGCTCACCGAGGCAGGGCCTGAACAATGAGCAGTTCTTC,CASSPRQGLNNEQFF
TRBV19,-,14,-,TRBJ2-3,TGTGCCACCAAACTTGCGCTTTCCACAGATACGCAGTATTTT,CATKLALSTDTQYF
TRBV7-8,-,15,-,TRBJ1-4,TGTGCCAGCGGCGCCCCCTCCCTCGGGAGTGAAAAACTGTTTTTT,CASGAPSLGSEKLFF
TRBV5-1,-,13,-,TRBJ2-5,TGCGCCAGCAGCCTCAGGGGTGGGGAGACCCAGTACTTC,CASSLRGGETQYF
TRBV9,TRBD1,15,-,TRBJ2-1,TGTGCCAGCAGCGTACAGCGACAGGGGATTAGTGAGCAGTTCTTC,CASSVQRQGISEQFF
TRBV12-3/TRBV12-4,-,13,-,TRBJ1-5,TGTGCCAGCACTGGCAGGGTAAATCAGCCCCAGCATTTT,CASTGRVNQPQHF
TRBV12-3/TRBV12-4,-,13,-,TRBJ1-6,TGTGCCAGCAGCCTGCGAACCGATTCACCCCTCCACTTT,CASSLRTDSPLHF
TRBV5-8,-,15,once,TRBJ2-2,TGTGCCAGCAGCTTGGGACAGGGAGGCGCCGGGGAGCTGTTTTTT,CASSLGQGGAGELFF
TRBV15,-,13,-,TRBJ2-7,TGTGCCACCAGCTCTAGCCGGGTGTACGAGCAGTACTTC,CATSSSRVYEQYF
TRBV19,-,14,-,TRBJ1-1,TGTGCCAGTACTACGGGGCGGGGGAACACTGAAGCTTTCTTT,CASTTGRGNTEAFF
TRBV28,TRBD1,15,-,TRBJ1-6,TGTGCCAGCAGACCGCCGGGACAGGGTAACTCACCCCTCCACTTT,CASRPPGQGNSPLHF
TRBV6-6,TRBD2,21,once,TRBJ2-2,TGTGCCAGCAGCTCGCTATCATCGGGACTAGCGGGGTCCCCGAACACCGGGGAGCTGTTTTTT,CASSSLSSGLAGSPNTGELFF
TRBV19,TRBD1,15,-,TRBJ1-1,TGTGCCAGTAGTCTACAAAGGGGGCGGGGCACTGAAGCTTTCTTT,CASSLQRGRGTEAFF
TRBV7-2,TRBD2,15,-,TRBJ2-7,TGTGCCAGCAGCTTAAGGACTAGCGGCTCCTACGAGCAGTACTTC,CASSLRTSGSYEQYF
TRBV7-2,-,13,-,TRBJ2-1,TGTGCCAGCAGCTGGGGGGTTGGGTATGAGCAGTTCTTC,CASSWGVGYEQFF
TRBV4-3,-,15,-,TRBJ1-4,TGCGCCAGCAGCCAAGATCAGGGCAGGGGTGAAAAACTGTTTTTT,CASSQDQGRGEKLFF
TRBV5-8,TRBD1,13,-,TRBJ2-7,TGTGCCAGCACGGGACAGACCGGCTACGAGCAGTACTTC,CASTGQTGYEQYF
TRBV19,TRBD1,16,once,TRBJ2-4,TGTGCCAGTAGTGAAATGGGACAGGGTGCCAAAAACATTCAGTACTTC,CASSEMGQGAKNIQYF
TRBV3-1/TRBV3-2,-,13,-,TRBJ1-5,TGTGCCAGCAGGGCAGGTATAGGTCAGCCCCAGCATTTT,CASRAGIGQPQHF
TRBV5-1,-,13,-,TRBJ1-5,TGCGCCAGCAGTTTATACCCCGGGCAGCCCCAGCATTTT,CASSLYPGQPQHF
TRBV5-1,TRBD1,14,-,TRBJ1-4,TGCGCCAGCAGCTTCGGACAGGGAAATGAAAAACTGTTTTTT,CASSFGQGNEKLFF
TRBV20-1,-,11,-,TRBJ2-7,TGCAGTGGAACGACAGGATACGAGCAGTACTTC,CSGTTGYEQYF
TRBV9,TRBD1,15,once,TRBJ2-7,TGTGCCAGCAGCCCACCCGGGACAGGGGGGTACGAGCAGTACTTC,CASSPPGTGGYEQYF
TRBV10-3,TRBD2,16,-,TRBJ2-3,TGTGCCATCAGTGAGGGACTAGCGGGGTCGGCAGATACGCAGTATTTT,CAISEGLAGSADTQYF
TRBV10-3,-,14,-,TRBJ2-2,TGTGCCATCAGTGATGGCCAGGGTTACGGGGAGCTGTTTTTT,CAISDGQGYGELFF
TRBV7-2,-,16,-,TRBJ2-7,TGTGCCACCGGAGGGGGCAGGGGGACAACCCGCTACGAGCAGTACTTC,CATGGGRGTTRYEQYF
TRBV5-1,TRBD1,15,-,TRBJ2-7,TGCGCCAGCAGCGATTCGGGACAGGGGGCCCACGAGCAGTACTTC,CASSDSGQGAHEQYF
TRBV7-7,TRBD1,15,-,TRBJ2-5,TGTGCTAGCAGCTTAGGTATCGCAGGGGGAGAGACCCAGTACTTC,CASSLGIAGGETQYF
TRBV30,TRBD1,14,-,TRBJ1-4,TGTGCCTGGCAGACAGGGGACTCTAATGAAAAACTGTTTTTT,CAWQTGDSNEKLFF
TRBV18,-,16,-,TRBJ1-3,TGTGCCAGCTCAACCTCTACAGGGATCTCTGGAAACACCATATATTTT,CASSTSTGISGNTIYF
TRBV5-4,TRBD2,15,-,TRBJ2-1,TGTGCCAGCAGAATAGCGGGAGGGCCATTCAATGAGCAGTTCTTC,CASRIAGGPFNEQFF
TRBV5-6,-,14,-,TRBJ2-3,TGTGCCAGCAGCTTGTGGGCCAACACAGATACGCAGTATTTT,CASSLWANTDTQYF
TRBV28,TRBD1,15,-,TRBJ1-2,TGTGCCAGCACTCCTTGGGGGGACAGGATTGACGGCTACACCTTC,CASTPWGDRIDGYTF
TRBV20-1,-,15,-,TRBJ2-3,TGCAGTGCTAGTCTAACAGGGCTTAGCACAGATACGCAGTATTTT,CSASLTGLSTDTQYF
TRBV11-3,-,13,-,TRBJ2-3,TGTGCCAGCAGCTTTGGAAGCGCAGATACGCAGTATTTT,CASSFGSADTQYF
TRBV19,-,14,-,TRBJ1-1,TGTGCCAGTAGTCCTACGGGGGGCTGGACTGAAGCTTTCTTT,CASSPTGGWTEAFF
TRBV5-4,-,14,few,TRBJ2-7,TGTGCCAGCAGCTTGGATTCGGGTGAGCTCGAGCAGTACTTC,CASSLDSGELEQYF
TRBV3-1/TRBV3-2,-,14,-,TRBJ2-7,TGTGCCAGCAGCCCTATTGGGAGCTCCTACGAGCAGTACTTC,CASSPIGSSYEQYF
TRBV19,-,14,-,TRBJ2-5,TGTGCCAGTAGTATCCGAACTAGGAAAGAGACCCAGTACTTC,CASSIRTRKETQYF
TRBV29-1,-,14,-,TRBJ2-2,TGCAGCGTTGGGTGGACAGCGAACACCGGGGAGCTGTTTTTT,CSVGWTANTGELFF
TRBV7-2,TRBD2,18,-,TRBJ2-6,TGTGCCAGCAGCTTAGGACCTAGCGGGTCCTCTGGGGCCAACGTCCTGACTTTC,CASSLGPSGSSGANVLTF
TRBV7-2,-,14,-,TRBJ2-5,TGTGCCAGCCGAAGCGCGGGTTACCAAGAGACCCAGTACTTC,CASRSAGYQETQYF
TRBV9,TRBD1,17,few,TRBJ2-1,TGTGCCAGCAGCGTAGAAATTGGCAGGGGGCAAGGCGATGAGCAGTTCTTC,CASSVEIGRGQGDEQFF
TRBV2,TRBD2,17,-,TRBJ2-2,TGTGCCAGCAGTGAACTCCCTAGCGGGAGCCGGGGCGGGGAGCTGTTTTTT,CASSELPSGSRGGELFF
TRBV18,-,13,-,TRBJ2-3,TGTGCCAGCTCACCTTTCTTCACAGATACGCAGTATTTT,CASSPFFTDTQYF